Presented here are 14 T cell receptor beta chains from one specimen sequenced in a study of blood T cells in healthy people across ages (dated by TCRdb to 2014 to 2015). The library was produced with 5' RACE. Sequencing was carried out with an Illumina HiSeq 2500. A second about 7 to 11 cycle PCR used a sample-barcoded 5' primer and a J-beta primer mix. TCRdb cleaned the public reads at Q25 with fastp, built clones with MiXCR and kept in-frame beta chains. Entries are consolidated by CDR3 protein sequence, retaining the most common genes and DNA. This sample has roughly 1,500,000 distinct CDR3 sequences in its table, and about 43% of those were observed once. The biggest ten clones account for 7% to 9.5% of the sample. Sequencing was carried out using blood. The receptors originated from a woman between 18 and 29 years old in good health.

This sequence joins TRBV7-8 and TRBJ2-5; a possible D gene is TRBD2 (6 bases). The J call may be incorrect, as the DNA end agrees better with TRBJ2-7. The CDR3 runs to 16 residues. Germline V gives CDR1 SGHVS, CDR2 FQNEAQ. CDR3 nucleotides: TGTGCCAGCAGCTTATTTTCCTCGAGCGGGCAATACGAGCAGTACTTC. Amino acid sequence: CASSLFSSSGQYEQYF.

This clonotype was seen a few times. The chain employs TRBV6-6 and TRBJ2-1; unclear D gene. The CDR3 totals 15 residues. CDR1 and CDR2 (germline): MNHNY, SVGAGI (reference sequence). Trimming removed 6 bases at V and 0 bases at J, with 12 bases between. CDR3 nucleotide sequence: TGTGCCAGCAGCCCGACTTCGCCCTCCTACAATGAGCAGTTCTTC. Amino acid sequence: CASSPTSPSYNEQFF.

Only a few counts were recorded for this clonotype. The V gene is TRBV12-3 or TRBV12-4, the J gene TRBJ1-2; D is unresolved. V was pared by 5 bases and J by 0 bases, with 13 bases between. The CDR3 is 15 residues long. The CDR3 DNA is TGTGCCAGCAGTACCTCAGGATTGACTAACTATGGCTACACCTTC. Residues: CASSTSGLTNYGYTF.

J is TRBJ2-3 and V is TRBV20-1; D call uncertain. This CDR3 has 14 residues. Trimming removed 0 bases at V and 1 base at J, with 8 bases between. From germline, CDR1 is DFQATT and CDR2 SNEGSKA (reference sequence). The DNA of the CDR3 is TGCAGTGCTAGAGATCTCGAGCGCACAGATACGCAGTATTTT. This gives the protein CSARDLERTDTQYF.

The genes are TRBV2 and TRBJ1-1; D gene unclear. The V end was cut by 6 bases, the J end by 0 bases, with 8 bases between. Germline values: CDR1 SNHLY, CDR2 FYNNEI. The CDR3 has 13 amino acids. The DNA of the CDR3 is TGTGCCAGCAGAGCGGGTCTGAACACTGAAGCTTTCTTT. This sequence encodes CASRAGLNTEAFF. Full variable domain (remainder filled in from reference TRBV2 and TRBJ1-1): EPEVTQTPSHQVTQMGQEVILRCVPISNHLYFYWYRQILGQKVEFLVSFYNNEISEKSEIFDDQFSVERPDGSNFTLKIRSTKLEDSAMYFCASRAGLNTEAFFGQGTRLTVV.

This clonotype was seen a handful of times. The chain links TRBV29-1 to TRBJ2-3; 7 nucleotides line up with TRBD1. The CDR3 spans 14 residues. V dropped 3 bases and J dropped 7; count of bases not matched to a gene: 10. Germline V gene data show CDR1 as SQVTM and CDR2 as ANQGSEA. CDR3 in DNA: TGCAGCGTTGAGTTCGAGGGGGCCCGGTATACGCAGTATTTT. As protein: CSVEFEGARYTQYF.

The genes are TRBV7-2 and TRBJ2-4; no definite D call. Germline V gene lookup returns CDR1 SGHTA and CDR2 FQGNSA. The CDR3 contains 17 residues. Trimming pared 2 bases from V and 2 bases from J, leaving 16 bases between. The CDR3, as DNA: TGTGCCAGCAGCTTACAAACGGGCTCTCTTCCCAAAAACATTCAGTACTTC. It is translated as CASSLQTGSLPKNIQYF.

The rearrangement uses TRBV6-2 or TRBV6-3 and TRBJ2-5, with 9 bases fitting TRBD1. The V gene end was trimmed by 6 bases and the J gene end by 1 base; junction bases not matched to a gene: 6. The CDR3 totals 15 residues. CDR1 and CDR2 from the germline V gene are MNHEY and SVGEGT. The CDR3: CASRQPGQGQETQYF. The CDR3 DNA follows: TGTGCCAGCAGACAACCGGGACAGGGCCAAGAGACCCAGTACTTC.

The CDR3 protein is CASSRDQGAGEKLFF. The CDR3 coding sequence is TGTGCCAGCAGCAGGGACCAGGGGGCGGGTGAAAAACTGTTTTTT. J is TRBJ1-4 and V is TRBV5-6; 8 bases map to TRBD1. The germline V gene has CDR1 SGHDT and CDR2 YYEEEE. V lost 4 bases to trimming and J lost 7 bases; unmatched junction nucleotides: 9. This CDR3 is built from 15 residues. The whole variable domain, remainder taken from reference TRBV5-6 and TRBJ1-4, is DAGVTQSPTHLIKTRGQQVTLRCSPKSGHDTVSWYQQALGQGPQFIFQYYEEEERQRGNFPDRFSGHQFPNYSSELNVNALLLGDSALYLCASSRDQGAGEKLFFGSGTQLSVL.

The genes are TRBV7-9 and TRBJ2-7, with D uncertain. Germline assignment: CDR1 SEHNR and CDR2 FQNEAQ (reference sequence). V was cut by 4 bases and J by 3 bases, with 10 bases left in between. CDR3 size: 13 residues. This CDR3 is CASSSQVLYEQYF. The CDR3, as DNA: TGTGCCAGCAGCTCTCAGGTCCTCTACGAGCAGTACTTC.

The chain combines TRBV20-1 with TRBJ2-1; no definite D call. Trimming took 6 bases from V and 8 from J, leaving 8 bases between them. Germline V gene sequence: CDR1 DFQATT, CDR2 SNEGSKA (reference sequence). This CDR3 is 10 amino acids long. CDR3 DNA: TGCAGTGCCAGCACGGATGAGCAGTTCTTC. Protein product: CSASTDEQFF.

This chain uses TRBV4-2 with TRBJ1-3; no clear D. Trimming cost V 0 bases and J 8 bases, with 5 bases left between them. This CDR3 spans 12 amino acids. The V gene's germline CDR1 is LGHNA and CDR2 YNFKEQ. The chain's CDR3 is CASSQETYTIYF. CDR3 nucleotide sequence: TGTGCCAGCAGCCAAGAAACGTACACCATATATTTT.

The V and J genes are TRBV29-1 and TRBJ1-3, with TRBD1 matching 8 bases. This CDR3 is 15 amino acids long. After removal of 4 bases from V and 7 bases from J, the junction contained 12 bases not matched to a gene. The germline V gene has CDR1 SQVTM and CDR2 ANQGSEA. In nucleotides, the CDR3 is TGCAGCGTTGGGTTGGACAGGGCACTTGGGAACACCATATATTTT. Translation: CSVGLDRALGNTIYF.

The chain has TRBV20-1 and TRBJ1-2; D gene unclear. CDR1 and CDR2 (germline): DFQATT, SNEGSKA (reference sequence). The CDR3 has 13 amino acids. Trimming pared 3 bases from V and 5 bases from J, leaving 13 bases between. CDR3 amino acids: CSARIPRGYGYTF. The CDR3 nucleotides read TGCAGTGCTAGGATACCCCGGGGATATGGCTACACCTTC.